This T cell receptor (beta chain) was profiled in a study of T cells in Graves' hyperthyroidism and ophthalmopathy. The CDR3 spans 15 residues. The germline V gene has CDR1 LNHDA and CDR2 SQIVND (reference sequence). V was cut by 4 bases and J by 1 base, with 13 bases left in between. Overall study results and limits: With a median lead of approximately 6.4 months before onset, the model predicted ophthalmopathy.

Hyperthyroidism in the patients, aged 18 to 65, was newly diagnosed and under 2 months in duration. Fresh peripheral blood, around 9.3 ml, was the source of the PBMCs. The sample holds many counts of this clonotype. Its antigen is unidentified. Using RNA transcripts as the source, TCR beta CDR3 regions were amplified. Primed by the HTBI set, a first-round RT-PCR was run on the TCR CDR3. TCRdb ran MiXCR on the multiplex PCR reads and lists one entry per CDR3 protein. The sample holds a few hundred thousand distinct CDR3 sequences; roughly 15% are singletons and the top ten take 13%. V and J are TRBV19 and TRBJ1-1; weak D call: TRBD1 (6 bases). The specimen was blood. This TCR derives from a middle-aged woman with Graves' hyperthyroidism that later progressed to Graves' ophthalmopathy. DNA for the CDR3: TGTGCCAGTAGTACCTTGGGGGGGGCGAACACTGAAGCTTTCTTT. Residues: CASSTLGGANTEAFF.